A selection of T cell receptor beta chains follows, all from one sample in a study of T cell responses to AZD1222 COVID-19 vaccine. Clones were sequenced by immunoSEQ multiplex PCR, and TCRdb holds only the in-frame ones, with some missing. The table lists 160,000 or so clones, around nine tenths of them singletons. Sequenced here: peripheral blood, sampled on day 0 of AZD1222 vaccination. These receptors were collected from an adult in good health. CDR3s include the opening cysteine and the closing phenylalanine or tryptophan. Fields, in order: V gene, D gene, clone size, J gene, CDR3 protein, CDR3 DNA. A D gene is named only where the DNA matches it firmly. Only some rows state a clone size, as once, few, many or a class for expanded clones.

V gene: TRBV7-9; D gene: -; clone size: -; J gene: TRBJ1-1; CDR3 protein: CASSFLTEAFF; CDR3 DNA: TGTGCCAGCAGCTTTCTAACTGAAGCTTTCTTT
V gene: TRBV3-1/TRBV3-2; D gene: TRBD2; clone size: -; J gene: TRBJ2-4; CDR3 protein: CASSQEGLGKNIQYF; CDR3 DNA: TGTGCCAGCAGCCAAGAAGGACTAGGCAAAAACATTCAGTACTTC
V gene: TRBV7-6; D gene: -; clone size: -; J gene: TRBJ2-2; CDR3 protein: CASSLGTVGTGELFF; CDR3 DNA: TGTGCCAGCAGCTTAGGGACAGTGGGCACCGGGGAGCTGTTTTTT
V gene: TRBV2; D gene: -; clone size: -; J gene: TRBJ1-2; CDR3 protein: CASSLAEDYGYTF; CDR3 DNA: TGTGCCAGCTCGCTTGCAGAAGACTATGGCTACACCTTC
V gene: TRBV4-2; D gene: -; clone size: once; J gene: TRBJ2-1; CDR3 protein: CASSQSRGAQGGEQFF; CDR3 DNA: TGTGCCAGCAGCCAATCGCGGGGGGCCCAGGGGGGTGAGCAGTTCTTC
V gene: TRBV7-6; D gene: -; clone size: -; J gene: TRBJ2-5; CDR3 protein: CASSFLQETQYF; CDR3 DNA: TGTGCCAGCAGCTTTCTTCAAGAGACCCAGTACTTC
V gene: TRBV27; D gene: -; clone size: -; J gene: TRBJ1-1; CDR3 protein: CASARGRGAEAFF; CDR3 DNA: TGTGCCAGCGCAAGGGGCCGAGGGGCTGAAGCTTTCTTT
V gene: TRBV6-5; D gene: -; clone size: few; J gene: TRBJ2-1; CDR3 protein: CASSSSLGSYNEQFF; CDR3 DNA: TGTGCCAGCAGTTCCAGTTTGGGGTCCTACAATGAGCAGTTCTTC
V gene: TRBV29-1; D gene: -; clone size: once; J gene: TRBJ1-1; CDR3 protein: CSAEGQLNTEAFF; CDR3 DNA: TGCAGCGCGGAAGGTCAGTTGAACACTGAAGCTTTCTTT
V gene: TRBV5-1; D gene: -; clone size: -; J gene: TRBJ1-3; CDR3 protein: CASSSNLQGSGNTIYF; CDR3 DNA: TGCGCCAGCAGCTCGAACCTCCAGGGGTCTGGAAACACCATATATTTT
V gene: TRBV11-2; D gene: TRBD1; clone size: -; J gene: TRBJ1-5; CDR3 protein: CASSQPDRGGQPQHF; CDR3 DNA: TGTGCCAGCAGCCAACCTGACAGGGGTGGTCAGCCCCAGCATTTT
V gene: TRBV6-5; D gene: -; clone size: -; J gene: TRBJ1-2; CDR3 protein: CASSYSKGDGYTF; CDR3 DNA: TGTGCCAGCAGTTACTCGAAAGGGGATGGCTACACCTTC
V gene: TRBV7-2; D gene: -; clone size: -; J gene: TRBJ2-1; CDR3 protein: CASSSPRSSYNEQFF; CDR3 DNA: TGTGCCAGCAGCTCCCCGCGATCTTCCTACAATGAGCAGTTCTTC
V gene: TRBV6-5; D gene: TRBD1; clone size: -; J gene: TRBJ2-7; CDR3 protein: CASKAGQGDYEQYF; CDR3 DNA: TGTGCCAGCAAAGCGGGACAGGGGGACTACGAGCAGTACTTC